This TCR beta chain was profiled in a study of blood T cell repertoires in COVID-19. Study at large: The analysed material was cDNA or gDNA that came from T cells, B-cell-depleted T cells, or PBMCs.

It was during active infection that Seattle patients were enrolled and then longitudinally followed. Germline lookup yields CDR1 SNHLY and CDR2 FYNNEI. Losses at the gene ends were 4 bases for V and 6 bases for J; bases not matched to a gene: 8. The CDR3 consists of 15 residues. The assay was immunoSEQ multiplex PCR, and TCRdb's table has in-frame clones only and misses some. The table lists about 210,000 clones, under 85% of them singletons. The source material was peripheral blood. The chain uses TRBV2 and TRBJ2-1, with TRBD2 matching 8 bases. This sequence was found in a woman aged 80 or over with COVID-19, enrolled during active disease. For the CDR3, the DNA is TGTGCCAGCAGTGTACTCGCGGGGGGCAGCAATGAGCAGTTCTTC. Translating gives CASSVLAGGSNEQFF. Full variable domain (outside the CDR3, taken from reference TRBV2 and TRBJ2-1): EPEVTQTPSHQVTQMGQEVILRCVPISNHLYFYWYRQILGQKVEFLVSFYNNEISEKSEIFDDQFSVERPDGSNFTLKIRSTKLEDSAMYFCASSVLAGGSNEQFFGPGTRLTVL.